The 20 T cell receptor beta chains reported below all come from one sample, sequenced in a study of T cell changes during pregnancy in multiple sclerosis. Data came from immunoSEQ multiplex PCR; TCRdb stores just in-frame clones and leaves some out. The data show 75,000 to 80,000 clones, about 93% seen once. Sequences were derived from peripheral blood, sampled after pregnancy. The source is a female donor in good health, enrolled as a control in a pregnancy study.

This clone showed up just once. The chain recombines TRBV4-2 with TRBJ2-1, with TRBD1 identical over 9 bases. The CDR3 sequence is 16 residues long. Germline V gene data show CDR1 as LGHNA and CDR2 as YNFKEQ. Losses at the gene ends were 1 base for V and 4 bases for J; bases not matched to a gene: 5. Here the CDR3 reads CASSQGLGTGYNEQFF. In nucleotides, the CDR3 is TGTGCCAGCAGCCAAGGGCTGGGGACAGGGTACAATGAGCAGTTCTTC.

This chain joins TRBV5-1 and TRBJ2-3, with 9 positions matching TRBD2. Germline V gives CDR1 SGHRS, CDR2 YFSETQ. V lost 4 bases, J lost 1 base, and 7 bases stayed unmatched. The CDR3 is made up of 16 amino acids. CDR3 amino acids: CASSVPSGGRTDTQYF. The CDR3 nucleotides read TGCGCCAGCAGCGTACCGAGCGGGGGGCGCACAGATACGCAGTATTTT.

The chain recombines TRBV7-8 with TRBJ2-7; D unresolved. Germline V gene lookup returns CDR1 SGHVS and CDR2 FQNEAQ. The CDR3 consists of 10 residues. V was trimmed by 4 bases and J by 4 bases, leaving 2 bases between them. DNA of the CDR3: TGTGCCAGCAGCTCGTACGAGCAGTACTTC. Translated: CASSSYEQYF.

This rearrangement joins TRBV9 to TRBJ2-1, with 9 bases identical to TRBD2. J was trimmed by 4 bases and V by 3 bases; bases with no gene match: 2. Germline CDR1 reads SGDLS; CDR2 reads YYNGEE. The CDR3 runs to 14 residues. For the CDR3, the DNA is TGTGCCAGCAGCGGGACTAGCGCGTACAATGAGCAGTTCTTC. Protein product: CASSGTSAYNEQFF.

CDR3 sequence: CASSLTSYQPQHF. As DNA, the CDR3 is TGTGCCAGCAGTTTAACTTCATATCAGCCCCAGCATTTT. The genes are TRBV27 and TRBJ1-5; D unclear. The ends were cut back, 2 bases at V and 5 bases at J, with 7 bases in the middle. Germline CDR1 reads MNHEY; CDR2 reads SMNVEV (reference sequence). The CDR3 length is 13 residues.

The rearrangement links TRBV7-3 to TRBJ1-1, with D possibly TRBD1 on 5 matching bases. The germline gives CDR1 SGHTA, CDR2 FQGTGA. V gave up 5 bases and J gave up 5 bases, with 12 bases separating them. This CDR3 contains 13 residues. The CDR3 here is CASSTQGDTEAFF. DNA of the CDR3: TGTGCCAGCAGCACACAAGGGGATACTGAAGCTTTCTTT.

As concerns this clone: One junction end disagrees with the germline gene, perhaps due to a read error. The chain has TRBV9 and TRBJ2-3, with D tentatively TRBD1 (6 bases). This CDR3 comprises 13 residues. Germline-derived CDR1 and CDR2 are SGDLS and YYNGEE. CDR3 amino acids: CASSPRAGDTHYF. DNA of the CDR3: TGTGCCAGCAGCCCCCGGGCAGGGGATACGCATTATTTT.

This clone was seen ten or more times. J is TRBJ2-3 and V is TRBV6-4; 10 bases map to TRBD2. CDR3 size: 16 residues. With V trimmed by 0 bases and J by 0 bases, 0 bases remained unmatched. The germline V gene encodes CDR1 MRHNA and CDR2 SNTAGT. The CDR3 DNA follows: TGTGCCAGCAGTGACTCGACTAGCGGGAGCACAGATACGCAGTATTTT. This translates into CASSDSTSGSTDTQYF.

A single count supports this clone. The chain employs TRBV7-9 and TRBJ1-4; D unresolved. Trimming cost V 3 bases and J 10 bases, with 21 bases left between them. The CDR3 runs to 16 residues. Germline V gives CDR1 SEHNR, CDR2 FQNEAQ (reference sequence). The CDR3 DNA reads TGTGCCAGCAGCTTTCTCCCGGGAGCCGGAGGGAGAAAACTGTTTTTT. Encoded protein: CASSFLPGAGGRKLFF.

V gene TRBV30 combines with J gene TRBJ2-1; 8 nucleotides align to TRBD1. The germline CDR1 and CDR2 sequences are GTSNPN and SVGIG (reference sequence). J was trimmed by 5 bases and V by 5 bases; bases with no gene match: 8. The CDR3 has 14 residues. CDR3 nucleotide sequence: TGTGCCTGGGACCTCGGACAGGGCAACAATGAGCAGTTCTTC. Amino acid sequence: CAWDLGQGNNEQFF.

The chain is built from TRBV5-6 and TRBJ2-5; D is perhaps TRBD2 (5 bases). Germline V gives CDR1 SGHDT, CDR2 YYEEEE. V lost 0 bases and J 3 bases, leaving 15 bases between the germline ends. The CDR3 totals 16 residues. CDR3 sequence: CASSLGGVLREETQYF. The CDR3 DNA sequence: TGTGCCAGCAGCTTGGGGGGAGTGCTTCGAGAAGAGACCCAGTACTTC.

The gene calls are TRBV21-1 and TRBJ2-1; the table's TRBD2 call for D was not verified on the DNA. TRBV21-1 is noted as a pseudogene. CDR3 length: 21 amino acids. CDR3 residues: CASSWVRLRREDLKSYNEQFF. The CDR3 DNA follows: TGTGCCAGCAGCTGGGTACGGCTGAGGCGGGAGGACCTGAAATCCTACAATGAGCAGTTCTTC.

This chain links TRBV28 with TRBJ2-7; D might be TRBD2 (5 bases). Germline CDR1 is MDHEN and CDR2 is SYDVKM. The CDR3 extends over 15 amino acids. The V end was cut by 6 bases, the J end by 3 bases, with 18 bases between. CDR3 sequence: CASRARRGYVYEQYF. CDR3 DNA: TGTGCCAGCAGGGCTCGACGGGGTTATGTCTACGAGCAGTACTTC.

The CDR3 here is CASSPGDRENTEAFF. The CDR3 bases are TGTGCCAGCAGTCCTGGGGACAGGGAAAACACTGAAGCTTTCTTT. This chain connects TRBV28 to TRBJ1-1, with 9 bases aligning to TRBD1. The germline CDR1 and CDR2 sequences are MDHEN and SYDVKM. This CDR3 spans 15 amino acids. V lost 5 bases, J lost 2 bases, and 6 bases stayed unmatched. The full variable domain, completed using reference TRBV28 and TRBJ1-1, is DVKVTQSSRYLVKRTGEKVFLECVQDMDHENMFWYRQDPGLGLRLIYFSYDVKMKEKGDIPEGYSVSREKKERFSLILESASTNQTSMYLCASSPGDRENTEAFFGQGTRLTVV.

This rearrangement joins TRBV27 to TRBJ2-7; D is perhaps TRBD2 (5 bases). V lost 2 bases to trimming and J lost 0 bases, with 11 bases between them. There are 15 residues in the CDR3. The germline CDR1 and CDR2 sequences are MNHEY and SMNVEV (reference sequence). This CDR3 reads CASSLASEDSYEQYF. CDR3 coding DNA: TGTGCCAGCAGTTTAGCGTCGGAGGACTCCTACGAGCAGTACTTC.

CDR3 bases: TGTGCCAGCAAGAGTGAGTATAATTCACCCCTCCACTTT. It is translated as CASKSEYNSPLHF. The rearrangement joins TRBV13 to TRBJ1-6; D is unresolved. The V end lost 7 bases, the J end lost 4 bases, and 8 bases lay between the germline ends. Per germline, CDR1 PRHDT and CDR2 FYEKMQ (reference sequence). The CDR3 sequence is 13 residues long.

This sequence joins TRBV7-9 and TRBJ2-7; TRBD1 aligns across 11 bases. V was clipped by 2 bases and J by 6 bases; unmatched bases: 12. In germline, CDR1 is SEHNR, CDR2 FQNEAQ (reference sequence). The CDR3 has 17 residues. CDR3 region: CASSLRTGGRGRGEQYF. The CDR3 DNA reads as TGTGCCAGCAGCTTAAGGACAGGGGGCAGGGGACGGGGCGAGCAGTACTTC.

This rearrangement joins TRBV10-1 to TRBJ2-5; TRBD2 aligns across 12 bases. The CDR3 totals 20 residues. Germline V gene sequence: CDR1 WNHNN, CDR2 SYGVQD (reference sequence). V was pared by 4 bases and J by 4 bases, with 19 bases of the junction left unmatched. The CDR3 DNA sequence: TGCGCCAGCAGTGGACCCGACCTCCTAGCGGGAGGGCCGGACGGAGAGACCCAGTACTTC. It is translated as CASSGPDLLAGGPDGETQYF.

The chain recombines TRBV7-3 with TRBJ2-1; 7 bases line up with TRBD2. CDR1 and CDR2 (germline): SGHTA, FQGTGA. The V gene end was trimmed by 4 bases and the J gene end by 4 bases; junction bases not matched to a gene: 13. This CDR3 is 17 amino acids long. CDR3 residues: CASSSRVLSSGYNEQFF. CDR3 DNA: TGTGCCAGCAGCTCCCGGGTTCTATCTAGCGGTTACAATGAGCAGTTCTTC.

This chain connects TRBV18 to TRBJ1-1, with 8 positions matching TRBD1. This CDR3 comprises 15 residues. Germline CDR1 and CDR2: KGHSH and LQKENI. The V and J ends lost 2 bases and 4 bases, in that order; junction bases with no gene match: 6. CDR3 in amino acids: CASSPTGGGSTEAFF. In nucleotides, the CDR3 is TGTGCCAGCTCACCAACAGGGGGGGGGAGCACTGAAGCTTTCTTT. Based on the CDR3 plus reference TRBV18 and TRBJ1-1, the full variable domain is NAGVMQNPRHLVRRRGQEARLRCSPMKGHSHVYWYRQLPEEGLKFMVYLQKENIIDESGMPKERFSAEFPKEGPSILRIQQVVRGDSAAYFCASSPTGGGSTEAFFGQGTRLTVV.